This T cell receptor (beta chain) emerged from a study of cytomegalovirus exposure and HLA in healthy donors. The overall study: Unique TCRs from HLA-typed donors, about 85 million of them, were held in an early data release. Of all 400 or so donors who were genotyped, around 79% belonged to the Caucasian-associated ancestry cluster. Study-wide results and limits: Presence/absence analysis assumed near-uniform sequencing depth across donors. Cytomegalovirus-associated status was assigned to about 150 TCR beta chains.

A note on this clone: The antigen remains undetermined.

60 Vbeta and 13 Jbeta primers were used in PCR. Sequencing used immunoSEQ multiplex PCR; TCRdb keeps in-frame clones, though not all of them. The repertoire shows about 20,000 clones; the top ten hold roughly 20%. The CDR3 runs 17 residues. Germline CDR1 is LNHNV and CDR2 is YYDKDF (reference sequence). V lost 1 base, J lost 4 bases, and 19 bases lay in between. The rearrangement links TRBV15 to TRBJ2-5; D may be TRBD1 (7 bases). The source of this sequence is a man in his 60s in good health and CMV-seropositive. Input material: PBMCs. The CDR3 bases are TGTGCCACCAGCAGAGGCCCTCGGGCAGGGGGAGGAGAGACCCAGTACTTC. Protein: CATSRGPRAGGGETQYF.